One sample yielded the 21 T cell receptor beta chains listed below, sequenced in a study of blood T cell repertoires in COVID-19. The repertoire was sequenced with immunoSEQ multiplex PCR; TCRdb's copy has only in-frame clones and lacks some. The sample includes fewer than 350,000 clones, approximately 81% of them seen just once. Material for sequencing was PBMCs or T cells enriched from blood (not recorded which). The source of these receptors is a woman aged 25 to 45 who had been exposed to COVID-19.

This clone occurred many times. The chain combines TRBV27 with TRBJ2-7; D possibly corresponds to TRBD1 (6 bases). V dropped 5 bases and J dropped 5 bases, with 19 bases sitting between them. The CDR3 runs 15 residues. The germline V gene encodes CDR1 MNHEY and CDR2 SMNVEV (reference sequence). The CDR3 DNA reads TGTGCCAGCAGTCCATCTAGGACAGATGGAAACGAGCAGTACTTC. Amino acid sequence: CASSPSRTDGNEQYF.

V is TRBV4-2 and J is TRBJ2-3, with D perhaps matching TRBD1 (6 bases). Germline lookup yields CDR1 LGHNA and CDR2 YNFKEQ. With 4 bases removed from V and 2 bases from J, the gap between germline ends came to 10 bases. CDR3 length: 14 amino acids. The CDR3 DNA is TGTGCCAGCAGCCCAGGGACAAACACAGATACGCAGTATTTT. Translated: CASSPGTNTDTQYF.

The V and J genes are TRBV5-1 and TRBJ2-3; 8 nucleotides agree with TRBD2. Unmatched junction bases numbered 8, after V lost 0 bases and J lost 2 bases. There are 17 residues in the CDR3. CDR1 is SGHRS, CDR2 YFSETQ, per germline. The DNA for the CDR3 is TGCGCCAGCAGCTTGGTACTTAGCGGGGCCAACACAGATACGCAGTATTTT. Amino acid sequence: CASSLVLSGANTDTQYF.

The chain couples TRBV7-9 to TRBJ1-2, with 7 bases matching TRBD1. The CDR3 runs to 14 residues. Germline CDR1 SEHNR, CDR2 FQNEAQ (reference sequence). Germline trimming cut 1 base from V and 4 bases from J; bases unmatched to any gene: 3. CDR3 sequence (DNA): TGTGCCAGCAGCTTAGTACAGGGGTCCTATGGCTACACCTTC. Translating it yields CASSLVQGSYGYTF.

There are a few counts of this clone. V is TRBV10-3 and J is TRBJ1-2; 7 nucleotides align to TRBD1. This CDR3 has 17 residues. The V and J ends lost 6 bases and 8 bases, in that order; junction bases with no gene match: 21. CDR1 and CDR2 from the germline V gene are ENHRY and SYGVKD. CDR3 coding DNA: TGTGCCATCAGAAAACAAGGGACGTCCGAGGGGGCAAACGGCTACACCTTC. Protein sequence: CAIRKQGTSEGANGYTF.

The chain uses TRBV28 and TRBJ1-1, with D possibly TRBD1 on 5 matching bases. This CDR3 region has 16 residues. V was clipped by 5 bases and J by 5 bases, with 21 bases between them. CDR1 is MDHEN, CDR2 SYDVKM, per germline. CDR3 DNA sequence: TGTGCCAGCAGTCTGAGGGTCTGGACCCGGGGGACTGAAGCTTTCTTT. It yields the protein CASSLRVWTRGTEAFF.

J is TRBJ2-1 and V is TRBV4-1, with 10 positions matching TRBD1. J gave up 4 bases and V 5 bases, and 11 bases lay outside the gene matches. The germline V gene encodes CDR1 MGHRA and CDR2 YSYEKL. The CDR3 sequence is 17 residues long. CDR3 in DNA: TGCGCCAGCAGCGGAACTACCGGGACAGGGGCTTACAATGAGCAGTTCTTC. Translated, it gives CASSGTTGTGAYNEQFF.

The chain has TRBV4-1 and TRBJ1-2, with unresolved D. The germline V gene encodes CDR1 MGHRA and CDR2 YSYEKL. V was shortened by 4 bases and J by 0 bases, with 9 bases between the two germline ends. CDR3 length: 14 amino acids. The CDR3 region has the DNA TGCGCCAGCAGCCTAGAAACAGCTAACTATGGCTACACCTTC. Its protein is CASSLETANYGYTF.

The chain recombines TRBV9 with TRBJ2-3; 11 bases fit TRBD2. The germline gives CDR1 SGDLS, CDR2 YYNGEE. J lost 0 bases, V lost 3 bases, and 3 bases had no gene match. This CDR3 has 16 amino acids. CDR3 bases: TGTGCCAGCAGCGAAGGGACTAGCGGAAGCACAGATACGCAGTATTTT. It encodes CASSEGTSGSTDTQYF.

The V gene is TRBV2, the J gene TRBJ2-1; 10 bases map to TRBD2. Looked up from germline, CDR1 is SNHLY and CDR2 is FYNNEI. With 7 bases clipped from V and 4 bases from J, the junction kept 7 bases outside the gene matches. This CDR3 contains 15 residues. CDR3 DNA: TGTGCCAGCAAGACTAGCGGGCGACTTTACAATGAGCAGTTCTTC. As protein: CASKTSGRLYNEQFF.

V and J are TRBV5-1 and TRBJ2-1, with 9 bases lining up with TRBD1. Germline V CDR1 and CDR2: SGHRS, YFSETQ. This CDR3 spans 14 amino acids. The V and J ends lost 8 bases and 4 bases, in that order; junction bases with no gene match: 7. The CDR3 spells CASNRDRAYNEQFF. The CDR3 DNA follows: TGCGCCAGTAACCGGGACAGGGCTTACAATGAGCAGTTCTTC.

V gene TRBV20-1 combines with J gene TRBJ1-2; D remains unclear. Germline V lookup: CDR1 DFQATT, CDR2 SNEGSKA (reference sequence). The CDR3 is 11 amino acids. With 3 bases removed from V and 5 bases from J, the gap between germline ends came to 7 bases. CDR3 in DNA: TGCAGTGCTAGGTACAAATATGGCTACACCTTC. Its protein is CSARYKYGYTF.

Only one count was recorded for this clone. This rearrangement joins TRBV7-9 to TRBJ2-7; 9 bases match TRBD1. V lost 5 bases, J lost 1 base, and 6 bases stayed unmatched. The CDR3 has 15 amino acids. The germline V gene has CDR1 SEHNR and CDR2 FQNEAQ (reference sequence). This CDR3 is CASSITGTGSYEQYF. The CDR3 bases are TGTGCCAGCAGCATTACCGGGACAGGGTCCTACGAGCAGTACTTC. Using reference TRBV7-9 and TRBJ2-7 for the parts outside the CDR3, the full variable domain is DTGVSQNPRHKITKRGQNVTFRCDPISEHNRLYWYRQTLGQGPEFLTYFQNEAQLEKSRLLSDRFSAERPKGSFSTLEIQRTEQGDSAMYLCASSITGTGSYEQYFGPGTRLTVT.

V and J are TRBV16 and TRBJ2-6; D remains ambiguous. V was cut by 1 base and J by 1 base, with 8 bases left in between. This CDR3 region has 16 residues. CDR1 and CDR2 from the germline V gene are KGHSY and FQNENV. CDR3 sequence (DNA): TGTGCCAGCAGCCAATTTGGGCAGTCTGGGGCCAACGTCCTGACTTTC. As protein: CASSQFGQSGANVLTF.

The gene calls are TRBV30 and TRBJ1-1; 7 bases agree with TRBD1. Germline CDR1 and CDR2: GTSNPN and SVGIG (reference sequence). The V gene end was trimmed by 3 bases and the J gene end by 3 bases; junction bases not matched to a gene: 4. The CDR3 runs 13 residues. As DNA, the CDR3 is TGTGCCTGGAGAGGGACAGTATACACTGAAGCTTTCTTT. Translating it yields CAWRGTVYTEAFF.

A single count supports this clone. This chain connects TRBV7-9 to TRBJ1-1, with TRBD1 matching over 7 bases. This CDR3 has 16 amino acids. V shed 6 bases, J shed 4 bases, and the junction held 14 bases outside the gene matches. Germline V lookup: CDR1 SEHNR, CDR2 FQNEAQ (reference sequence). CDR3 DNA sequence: TGTGCCAGCAGGCGCGGTAGGGGGCTAACTTCCACTGAAGCTTTCTTT. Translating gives CASRRGRGLTSTEAFF. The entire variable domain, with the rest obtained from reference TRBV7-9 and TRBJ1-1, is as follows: DTGVSQNPRHKITKRGQNVTFRCDPISEHNRLYWYRQTLGQGPEFLTYFQNEAQLEKSRLLSDRFSAERPKGSFSTLEIQRTEQGDSAMYLCASRRGRGLTSTEAFFGQGTRLTVV.

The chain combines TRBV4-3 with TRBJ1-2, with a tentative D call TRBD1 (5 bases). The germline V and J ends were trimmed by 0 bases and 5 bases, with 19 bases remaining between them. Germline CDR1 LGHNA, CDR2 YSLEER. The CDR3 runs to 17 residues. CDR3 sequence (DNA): TGCGCCAGCAGCCAAGAAAAAACAAGAGGACAAAATTATGGCTACACCTTC. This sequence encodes CASSQEKTRGQNYGYTF.

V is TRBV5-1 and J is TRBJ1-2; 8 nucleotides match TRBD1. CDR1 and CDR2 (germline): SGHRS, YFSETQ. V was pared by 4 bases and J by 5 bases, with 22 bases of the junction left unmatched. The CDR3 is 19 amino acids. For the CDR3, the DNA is TGCGCCAGCAGCCATTGGTCAAGAGGACAGGGAGGAATGGAGTATGGCTACACCTTC. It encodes CASSHWSRGQGGMEYGYTF. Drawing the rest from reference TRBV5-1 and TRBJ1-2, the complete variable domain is KAGVTQTPRYLIKTRGQQVTLSCSPISGHRSVSWYQQTPGQGLQFLFEYFSETQRNKGNFPGRFSGRQFSNSRSEMNVSTLELGDSALYLCASSHWSRGQGGMEYGYTFGSGTRLTVV.

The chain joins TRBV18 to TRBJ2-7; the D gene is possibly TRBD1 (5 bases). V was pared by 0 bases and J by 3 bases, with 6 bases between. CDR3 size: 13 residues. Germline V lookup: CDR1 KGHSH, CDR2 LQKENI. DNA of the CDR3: TGTGCCAGCTCACCACCTCAGGGCTACGAGCAGTACTTC. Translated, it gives CASSPPQGYEQYF.

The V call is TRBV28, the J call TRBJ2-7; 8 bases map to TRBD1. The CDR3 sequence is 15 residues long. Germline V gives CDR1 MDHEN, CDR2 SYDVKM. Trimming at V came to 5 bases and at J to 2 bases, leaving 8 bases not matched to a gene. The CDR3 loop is CASSPAGGFTYEQYF. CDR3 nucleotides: TGTGCCAGCAGTCCTGCAGGGGGCTTTACCTACGAGCAGTACTTC. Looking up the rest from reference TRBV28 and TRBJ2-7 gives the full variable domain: DVKVTQSSRYLVKRTGEKVFLECVQDMDHENMFWYRQDPGLGLRLIYFSYDVKMKEKGDIPEGYSVSREKKERFSLILESASTNQTSMYLCASSPAGGFTYEQYFGPGTRLTVT.

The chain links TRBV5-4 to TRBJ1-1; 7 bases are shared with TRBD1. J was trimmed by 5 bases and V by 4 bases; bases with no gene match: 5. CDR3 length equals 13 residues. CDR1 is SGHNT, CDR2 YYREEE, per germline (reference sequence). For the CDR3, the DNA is TGTGCCAGCAGCCCCGAGACAGGGACTGAAGCTTTCTTT. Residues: CASSPETGTEAFF.